Sequencing of this TCR beta chain was carried out in a study of control samples from healthy donors and cancer patients. Germline values: CDR1 KGHDR, CDR2 SFDVKD. Trimming left V 2 bases short and J 6 bases short, with 18 bases between. The CDR3 loop spans 17 amino acids. TCRdb's copy holds only in-frame clones and misses some; the assay was immunoSEQ multiplex PCR. The sample lists some 49,000 clones; around 85% were seen once. Sequencing was performed on PBMCs. This TCR was recovered from a woman aged 50 to 60 with lung cancer. The gene calls are TRBV24-1 and TRBJ2-2; D may be TRBD1 (7 bases). The CDR3 loop reads CATSDSGGSRVAGELFF. CDR3 DNA sequence: TGTGCCACCAGTGATTCAGGGGGGTCTCGTGTGGCCGGGGAGCTGTTTTTT.